This T cell receptor beta chain was identified in a study of beta chain features in type 1 diabetes. At the level of the study: Healthy donors and patients showed comparable age, gender and cell yields. General study results and limits: In every one of the four CD4+ subsets, TCRB CDR3s were moderately but significantly shorter in Type 1 diabetes patients. Equally in patients and controls, PCR might preferentially amplify shorter templates.

This CDR3 has 16 residues. Germline values: CDR1 SGHRS, CDR2 YFSETQ. The V segment lost 5 bases and the J segment 4 bases; nucleotides outside the gene matches: 12. In its sample, this clone was seen a few times. Antigen: not known. Expressed TCRB transcripts were sequenced because the entire RNA isolate underwent reverse transcription. Data came from immunoSEQ multiplex PCR; TCRdb stores just in-frame clones and leaves some out. This sample has 200,000 to 300,000 clones; just over 20% occur once, and the top ten carry less than 0.035%. This TCR was recovered from a woman in her thirties or forties with type 1 diabetes. Sequenced: naive CD4+ T cells from blood. This rearrangement joins TRBV5-1 to TRBJ2-3, with 8 bases aligning to TRBD1. CDR3 sequence: CASSRQGSEAADTQYF. CDR3 DNA sequence: TGCGCCAGCAGTAGACAGGGGAGTGAGGCAGCAGATACGCAGTATTTT.